These T cell receptor beta chains were read from a single sample in a study of cytomegalovirus exposure and HLA in healthy donors. Data came from immunoSEQ multiplex PCR; TCRdb stores just in-frame clones and leaves some out. Among about 120,000 clones, less than 80% were seen once, and the ten largest hold around 10%. Sequenced material: PBMCs. These receptors originate from a woman in her fifties or sixties in good health and CMV-seropositive. Each CDR3 is given with its conserved first and last residue. Fields, in order: J gene, clone size, CDR3 length, D gene, V gene, CDR3 DNA, CDR3 protein. A D gene is named only where the DNA matches it firmly. Clone size is shown for a subset of rows, as once, few, many or a class of expanded clone.

>TRBJ1-1|few|14|.|TRBV5-1
TGCGCCAGCAGCTTGGGGCCACAGGAAGGTGAAGCTTTCTTT
CASSLGPQEGEAFF
>TRBJ2-3|.|17|TRBD2|TRBV28
TGTGCCAGCAGTTTTTTGACCAGCGGGAGTCGCACAGATACGCAGTATTTT
CASSFLTSGSRTDTQYF
>TRBJ1-1|.|14|TRBD1|TRBV5-1
TGCGCCAGCAGCTTGGAACAGGGGGGTCTTGAAGCTTTCTTT
CASSLEQGGLEAFF
>TRBJ2-3|.|15|.|TRBV5-1
TGCGCCAGCAGCTTGGTTTCCGGGAGCGCAGATACGCAGTATTTT
CASSLVSGSADTQYF
>TRBJ1-6|.|15|.|TRBV4-2
TGTGCCAGCAGCCAAGATGACAGGCCTAATTCACCCCTCCACTTT
CASSQDDRPNSPLHF
>TRBJ1-5|few|13|.|TRBV19
TGTGCCAGTAGTCCAAACAAGAATCAGCCCCAGCATTTT
CASSPNKNQPQHF
>TRBJ2-7|.|15|TRBD1|TRBV18
TGTGCCAGCTCACCCGGGACAGGGGGCCGAGAAGAGCAGTACTTC
CASSPGTGGREEQYF
>TRBJ2-5|.|15|.|TRBV7-9
TGTGCCAGCAGCTTAGCTTATTTGTTCCAAGAGACCCAGTACTTC
CASSLAYLFQETQYF
>TRBJ1-1|.|15|.|TRBV30
TGTGCCTGGAGTGTGAGACAGACAATGAACACTGAAGCTTTCTTT
CAWSVRQTMNTEAFF
>TRBJ2-5|.|16|.|TRBV19
TGTGCCAGTAGTATAGGAGCAGGGGCTATTCTTGAGACCCAGTACTTC
CASSIGAGAILETQYF
>TRBJ2-3|.|14|.|TRBV7-6
TGTGCCAGCAGCTTAATGGCGGTGGAGGATACGCAGTATTTT
CASSLMAVEDTQYF
>TRBJ2-7|.|13|.|TRBV28
TGTGCCAGCAGTACCCCACAGGGCTACGAGCAGTACTTC
CASSTPQGYEQYF
>TRBJ1-3|.|14|.|TRBV29-1
TGCAGCGTTGAAGATCCCCCCAAGGGAGACACCATATATTTT
CSVEDPPKGDTIYF
>TRBJ2-7|.|14|TRBD1|TRBV2
TGTGCCAGCTCGACAGGGAACGCGGGTGTCGAGCAGTACTTC
CASSTGNAGVEQYF
>TRBJ1-2|.|14|.|TRBV7-2
TGTGCCAGCAGCTTAGTGAGACAGAACTATGGCTACACCTTC
CASSLVRQNYGYTF
>TRBJ2-2|.|15|.|TRBV13
TGTGCCAGCAGCTTAGGCGCTAGCAGCACCGGGGAGCTGTTTTTT
CASSLGASSTGELFF
>TRBJ1-1|.|16|.|TRBV11-2
TGTGCCAGCAGCCCCCGCCCAGTATTCATGAACACTGAAGCTTTCTTT
CASSPRPVFMNTEAFF
>TRBJ2-7|.|14|TRBD1|TRBV11-2
TGTGCCAGCAGCTTAGGACAGGGTCTCTACGAGCAGTACTTC
CASSLGQGLYEQYF
>TRBJ1-6|.|14|.|TRBV7-9
TGTGCCAGCAGCTTTGGACAGATTAATTCACCCCTCCACTTT
CASSFGQINSPLHF
>TRBJ2-2|.|16|.|TRBV14
TGTGCCAGCAGCCAAGGGCGACAGCCGAACACCGGGGAGCTGTTTTTT
CASSQGRQPNTGELFF
>TRBJ1-2|.|10|.|TRBV29-1
TGCAGCGTTGACGCGGGCCGCTACACCTTC
CSVDAGRYTF
>TRBJ1-1|.|12|.|TRBV6-1
TGTGCCACCAGTTGGGGAGGAAATGAAGCTTTCTTT
CATSWGGNEAFF
>TRBJ2-4|once|15|TRBD1|TRBV10-3
TGTGCCATCAGTGGAACCGGGACAGGGGAAAACATTCAGTACTTC
CAISGTGTGENIQYF
>TRBJ1-1|.|13|.|TRBV28
TGTGCCAGCAGGACGACAAGGGGCACTGAAGCTTTCTTT
CASRTTRGTEAFF
>TRBJ2-4|once|15|TRBD2|TRBV11-2
TGTGCCAGCAGCTCCACCGGGACTAGTGTGGACATTCAGTACTTC
CASSSTGTSVDIQYF
>TRBJ2-2|.|20|.|TRBV28
TGTGCCAGCAGTCCAATGGGGACTTTATCGCAGGAAACGAACACCGGGGAGCTGTTTTTT
CASSPMGTLSQETNTGELFF
>TRBJ1-2|.|16|TRBD1|TRBV7-2
TGTGCCAGCACCACAGTGGGGGACAGCGCATTTTATGGCTACACCTTC
CASTTVGDSAFYGYTF
>TRBJ1-1|.|14|TRBD1|TRBV9
TGTGCCAGCAGCGCAGACAGGGTAGGGACTGAAGCTTTCTTT
CASSADRVGTEAFF
>TRBJ2-3|.|15|.|TRBV5-4
TGTGCCAGTCACGGACGGGACACTTTCACAGATACGCAGTATTTT
CASHGRDTFTDTQYF